The 21 T cell receptor beta chains below were found in one sample sequenced in a study of control samples from healthy donors and cancer patients. This table comes from immunoSEQ multiplex PCR, and its TCRdb copy is limited to in-frame clones, with some not included. This sample has 50,000 or so clones, with 90% to 97% found just once. The sequencing sample was made of blood. The receptors stem from a woman under 30 in good health.

V is TRBV12-5 and J is TRBJ1-4; maybe TRBD1 (5 bases). Germline CDR1 LGHNT, CDR2 FRNRAP. This CDR3 comprises 15 residues. V shed 4 bases and J shed 3 bases, with 12 bases lying between them. This CDR3 reads CASGSQGVANEKLFF. CDR3 in DNA: TGTGCTAGTGGTTCGCAGGGTGTAGCTAATGAAAAACTGTTTTTT.

The chain uses TRBV19 and TRBJ1-1; D perhaps matches TRBD1 (6 bases). The germline V and J ends were trimmed by 5 bases and 7 bases, with 11 bases remaining between them. CDR1 and CDR2 (germline): LNHDA, SQIVND (reference sequence). This CDR3 comprises 12 residues. The CDR3 sequence is CASSVQGLEAFF. In DNA form, the CDR3 reads TGTGCCAGTAGTGTACAGGGTCTTGAAGCTTTCTTT. The full variable domain, its missing parts supplied by reference TRBV19 and TRBJ1-1, is DGGITQSPKYLFRKEGQNVTLSCEQNLNHDAMYWYRQDPGQGLRLIYYSQIVNDFQKGDIAEGYSVSREKKESFPLTVTSAQKNPTAFYLCASSVQGLEAFFGQGTRLTVV.

This chain connects TRBV6-2 or TRBV6-3 to TRBJ1-4, with D unclear. V was trimmed by 2 bases and J by 4 bases, leaving 8 bases between them. This CDR3 region has 14 residues. In germline, CDR1 is MNHEY, CDR2 SVGEGT. The CDR3 sequence: CASSYNELNEKLFF. CDR3 DNA: TGTGCCAGCAGTTACAATGAGCTTAATGAAAAACTGTTTTTT.

This chain links TRBV11-2 with TRBJ2-1; D possibly uses TRBD1 or TRBD2 (5 bases each). The CDR3 consists of 16 residues. CDR1 is SGHAT, CDR2 FQNNGV, per germline. Trimming left V 5 bases short and J 4 bases short, with 18 bases between. CDR3 bases: TGTGCCAGCAGCCGGATTAGGGGACGGGTGTACAATGAGCAGTTCTTC. This encodes CASSRIRGRVYNEQFF.

The V and J genes are TRBV29-1 and TRBJ1-1; the D gene is possibly TRBD1 (5 bases). The germline gives CDR1 SQVTM, CDR2 ANQGSEA. This CDR3 is 11 amino acids long. Trimming stripped 6 bases from V and 3 bases from J, with 8 bases between. The CDR3 region has the DNA TGCAGCGTCGACAGAGACACTGAAGCTTTCTTT. Amino acids: CSVDRDTEAFF. The whole variable domain, filled in from reference TRBV29-1 and TRBJ1-1, reads SAVISQKPSRDICQRGTSLTIQCQVDSQVTMMFWYRQQPGQSLTLIATANQGSEATYESGFVIDKFPISRPNLTFSTLTVSNMSPEDSSIYLCSVDRDTEAFFGQGTRLTVV.

The V call is TRBV5-1, the J call TRBJ2-5, with 7 bases lining up with TRBD2. Germline V gene data show CDR1 as SGHRS and CDR2 as YFSETQ. This CDR3 is 15 amino acids long. The junction had 13 bases not matched to a gene; V was cut back by 4 bases and J by 7 bases. CDR3 sequence: CASSQLAGDGGTQYF. The CDR3 DNA sequence: TGCGCCAGCAGCCAACTCGCGGGGGACGGGGGGACCCAGTACTTC.

V usage is TRBV6-5 and J usage is TRBJ1-5, with a possible D match to TRBD1 (6 bases). This CDR3 is built from 13 residues. V lost 5 bases and J lost 5, with 10 bases in between. Germline V gives CDR1 MNHEY, CDR2 SVGAGI. CDR3 residues: CASSLGAHQPQHF. CDR3 nucleotide sequence: TGTGCCAGCAGTCTGGGGGCCCATCAGCCCCAGCATTTT.

V usage is TRBV6-6 and J usage is TRBJ2-1; 7 bases line up with TRBD1. J gave up 5 bases and V 6 bases, and 4 bases lay outside the gene matches. The CDR3 covers 13 residues. Germline values: CDR1 MNHNY, CDR2 SVGAGI (reference sequence). In DNA form, the CDR3 reads TGTGCCAGCAGGCATACAGGGGACAATGAGCAGTTCTTC. Residues: CASRHTGDNEQFF.

This rearrangement joins TRBV2 to TRBJ2-3; TRBD2 aligns across 14 bases. Germline trimming cut 9 bases from V and 5 bases from J; bases unmatched to any gene: 7. Germline CDR1 is SNHLY and CDR2 is FYNNEI. This CDR3 comprises 15 residues. The chain's CDR3 is CASQTSGGAKDTQYF. CDR3 nucleotides: TGTGCCAGTCAGACTAGCGGGGGGGCAAAAGATACGCAGTATTTT. The complete variable domain, with remaining parts taken from reference TRBV2 and TRBJ2-3, reads EPEVTQTPSHQVTQMGQEVILRCVPISNHLYFYWYRQILGQKVEFLVSFYNNEISEKSEIFDDQFSVERPDGSNFTLKIRSTKLEDSAMYFCASQTSGGAKDTQYFGPGTRLTVL.

CDR3 sequence: CSVEGGYGYTF. CDR3 DNA: TGCAGCGTTGAAGGGGGCTATGGCTACACCTTC. The chain carries TRBV29-1 and TRBJ1-2; D gene ambiguous. Per the germline V gene, CDR1 is SQVTM and CDR2 is ANQGSEA. Between the trimmed V and J ends, which lost 1 base and 4 bases, there was a span of 4 bases. The CDR3 runs to 11 residues.

This chain uses TRBV7-9 with TRBJ1-2; D gene ambiguous. Trimming took off 8 bases at V and 0 bases at J, with 19 bases between the two ends. The CDR3 covers 16 residues. CDR1 and CDR2 (germline): SEHNR, FQNEAQ (reference sequence). The CDR3 DNA sequence: TGTGCCAGCTCTTCTCTCCGGGATACCCCTAACTATGGCTACACCTTC. Protein sequence: CASSSLRDTPNYGYTF. Variable domain in full (rest from reference TRBV7-9 and TRBJ1-2): DTGVSQNPRHKITKRGQNVTFRCDPISEHNRLYWYRQTLGQGPEFLTYFQNEAQLEKSRLLSDRFSAERPKGSFSTLEIQRTEQGDSAMYLCASSSLRDTPNYGYTFGSGTRLTVV.

The chain combines TRBV2 with TRBJ1-5; unclear D gene. Trimming removed 3 bases at V and 7 bases at J, with 13 bases between. The CDR3 runs 14 residues. Germline V lookup: CDR1 SNHLY, CDR2 FYNNEI. The CDR3 DNA follows: TGTGCCAGCAGTGACTGGGCAGAAGGGCAGCCCCAGCATTTT. Translated: CASSDWAEGQPQHF.

This chain joins TRBV19 and TRBJ2-2; the D is unclear. The germline V and J ends were trimmed by 6 bases and 0 bases, with 8 bases remaining between them. Germline CDR1 LNHDA, CDR2 SQIVND (reference sequence). The CDR3 has 14 amino acids. CDR3 amino acids: CASSVWSNTGELFF. For the CDR3, the DNA is TGTGCCAGTAGCGTCTGGTCGAACACCGGGGAGCTGTTTTTT.

This rearrangement joins TRBV19 to TRBJ2-1; 10 bases fit TRBD2. Germline CDR1 is LNHDA and CDR2 is SQIVND (reference sequence). The ends lost 5 bases at V and 2 bases at J; junction bases unmatched: 6. This CDR3 is 16 amino acids long. This chain's CDR3 is CASSPTGTSAYNEQFF. DNA of the CDR3: TGTGCCAGTAGTCCGACCGGGACTAGCGCCTACAATGAGCAGTTCTTC.

The chain links TRBV19 to TRBJ1-6; D is ambiguous. There are 14 residues in the CDR3. Germline V gene sequence: CDR1 LNHDA, CDR2 SQIVND (reference sequence). The ends were cut back, 6 bases at V and 11 bases at J, with 17 bases in the middle. CDR3 protein: CASRLRPDQAPLHF. The DNA of the CDR3 is TGTGCCAGTAGACTTAGACCCGATCAAGCACCCCTCCACTTT.

The V call is TRBV30, the J call TRBJ1-1; D might be TRBD1 (5 bases). The CDR3 totals 12 residues. Germline-derived CDR1 and CDR2 are GTSNPN and SVGIG (reference sequence). The V and J ends lost 0 bases and 6 bases respectively, with 8 bases between them. CDR3 sequence: CAWSVSRAEAFF. CDR3 sequence (DNA): TGTGCCTGGAGTGTATCCAGGGCTGAAGCTTTCTTT.

The chain links TRBV28 to TRBJ2-2, with D tentatively TRBD1 or TRBD2 (5 bases each). Germline values: CDR1 MDHEN, CDR2 SYDVKM. The V end lost 7 bases, the J end lost 4 bases, and 7 bases lay between the germline ends. The CDR3 covers 12 residues. Here the CDR3 DNA reads TGTGCCAGCACGAGGGGCACCGGGGAGCTGTTTTTT. This codes for CASTRGTGELFF.

This clone showed up just once. The chain couples TRBV27 to TRBJ1-3; TRBD1 matches at 10 bases. Losses at the gene ends were 10 bases for V and 4 bases for J; bases not matched to a gene: 4. Germline V CDR1 and CDR2: MNHEY, SMNVEV (reference sequence). CDR3 length equals 13 residues. The CDR3 nucleotides read TGTGCCACCCGGGACAGGGGAGGAAACACCATATATTTT. This codes for CATRDRGGNTIYF.

The CDR3 loop reads CASSWGGRAEKLFF. The CDR3 bases are TGTGCCAGCAGTTGGGGGGGCAGGGCGGAAAAACTGTTTTTT. The chain joins TRBV27 to TRBJ1-4, with D possibly being TRBD1 (6 bases). The V and J ends lost 4 bases and 8 bases respectively, with 14 bases between them. There are 14 residues in the CDR3. Germline-derived CDR1 and CDR2 are MNHEY and SMNVEV (reference sequence).

This clone has a single count. The chain joins TRBV5-1 to TRBJ2-5, with 8 bases lining up with TRBD1. V gave up 4 bases and J gave up 3 bases; unmatched junction bases: 8. In germline, CDR1 is SGHRS, CDR2 YFSETQ. This CDR3 is 15 amino acids long. CDR3 DNA sequence: TGCGCCAGCAGCCTGCAGGGGGCTTGGGAAGAGACCCAGTACTTC. As protein: CASSLQGAWEETQYF.

This chain joins TRBV7-8 and TRBJ2-2; D gene uncertain. The V gene's germline CDR1 is SGHVS and CDR2 FQNEAQ. The CDR3 length is 13 residues. The V and J ends lost 3 bases and 3 bases respectively, with 5 bases between them. The CDR3 is CASSFWDTGELFF. CDR3 nucleotide sequence: TGTGCCAGCAGCTTTTGGGACACCGGGGAGCTGTTTTTT.